This is a list of T cell receptor beta chains from one sample in a study of post-analysis software for immune sequencing data. TCRdb analysed the PCR reads with MiXCR anew, one entry per CDR3 protein. The sample comprises about 810,000 distinct CDR3 sequences, roughly 58% of which are singletons, and approximately 4.4% rests with the top ten. The sample comprised blood. These receptors originate from a girl aged 10 to 17 with multiple sclerosis. The CDR3 runs from the conserved cysteine through the conserved F or W. The D gene is left open where the match is weak. Rows give clone size only sometimes, using once, few, many, or a class for an expanded clone.

TRBJ2-3,-,few,TRBV24-1,TGTGCCACCAGTGATGAGACAGGCTCAGATACGCAGTATTTT,CATSDETGSDTQYF
TRBJ2-1,-,-,TRBV7-7,TGTGCTAGCAGCCCCTCGATCGGAGGTCGCAATGAGCAGTTCTTC,CASSPSIGGRNEQFF
TRBJ1-5,-,-,TRBV12-3/TRBV12-4,TGTGCCAGCAGTTCCGGCCGGCCCCAGCATTTT,CASSSGRPQHF
TRBJ2-1,TRBD2,few,TRBV4-2,TGTGCCAGCAGCCAAGATCCCACTAGCGGGAGCAATGAGCAGTTCTTC,CASSQDPTSGSNEQFF
TRBJ2-7,-,-,TRBV7-9,TGTGCCAGCGCCCGCGAGTCCTACGAGCAGTACTTC,CASARESYEQYF
TRBJ2-4,-,few,TRBV12-3/TRBV12-4,TGTGCCAGCACCCCTTACGTAGCCAAAAACATTCAGTACTTC,CASTPYVAKNIQYF
TRBJ2-5,TRBD1,-,TRBV12-3/TRBV12-4,TGTGCCAGCAGTTTAGGTCGTGGGGACAGGGGCCAAGAGACCCAGTACTTC,CASSLGRGDRGQETQYF
TRBJ2-7,TRBD1,-,TRBV15,TGTGCCACCCGAACCGGGACAGGGTGGAGCGAGCAGTACTTC,CATRTGTGWSEQYF
TRBJ1-2,-,few,TRBV29-1,TGCAGCGTTGATAAAGCGGAGCACTATGGCTACACCTTC,CSVDKAEHYGYTF
TRBJ1-2,-,-,TRBV20-1,TGCAGTGCTAGAGATCCCAACAGCTATGGCTACACCTTC,CSARDPNSYGYTF
TRBJ2-5,-,-,TRBV15,TGTGCCACCAGCAGACAGGGACAAGAGACCCAGTACTTC,CATSRQGQETQYF
TRBJ2-5,-,-,TRBV7-7,TGTGCCAGCAGCTTCAACAGGGCCGGCGAGACCCAGTACTTC,CASSFNRAGETQYF
TRBJ1-5,-,many,TRBV6-1,TGTGCCAGCAGTGAAAGGGAAGGGGAAGGCAATCAGCCCCAGCATTTT,CASSEREGEGNQPQHF
TRBJ2-2,-,-,TRBV20-1,TGCAGTGCTTCCGGGCCATCGAGATCCGGGGAGCTGTTTTTT,CSASGPSRSGELFF
TRBJ2-1,-,-,TRBV20-1,TGCAGTGCTAGAGGCCCGGGAGCCTACAATGAGCAGTTCTTC,CSARGPGAYNEQFF
TRBJ2-7,-,-,TRBV7-9,TGTGCCAGCAGCTTAGGCGGCAGTGATCCGTACGAGCAGTACTTC,CASSLGGSDPYEQYF
TRBJ2-1,TRBD1,-,TRBV7-7,TGTGCCAGCAGCCCAGTAGCCCCGGGACAGGGGGTTGAGCAGTTCTTC,CASSPVAPGQGVEQFF
TRBJ2-7,TRBD1,-,TRBV5-6,TGTGCCAGCAGCTCCCTGGGGACAGGGAGCTCCTACGAGCAGTACTTC,CASSSLGTGSSYEQYF
TRBJ2-5,-,-,TRBV15,TGTGCCACCAGCAGAGGACAGGCGATCCAAGAGACCCAGTACTTC,CATSRGQAIQETQYF
TRBJ2-1,TRBD2,-,TRBV5-1,TGCGCCAGCAGCGCAGCGGGAGGGCTTAGCTCCTACAATGAGCAGTTCTTC,CASSAAGGLSSYNEQFF
TRBJ2-5,-,-,TRBV20-1,TGCAGTGCTAGACCGGGGCAAGAGACCCAGTACTTC,CSARPGQETQYF
TRBJ2-7,-,few,TRBV6-1,TGTGCCAGCAGCGCCCCCCGGGACAAAAAATTAGTCTACGAGCAGTACTTC,CASSAPRDKKLVYEQYF
TRBJ2-7,-,-,TRBV7-9,TGTGCCAGCAGCTTATTACGGGTACCCTACGAGCAGTACTTC,CASSLLRVPYEQYF
TRBJ2-7,-,-,TRBV5-1,TGCGCCAGCAGCTTGGGGGGAGACAGGACTTCCTACGAGCAGTACTTC,CASSLGGDRTSYEQYF
TRBJ1-4,-,-,TRBV5-1,TGCGCCAGCAGCGCCTCTGCCGGGGGGCGGACGGTTAATGAAAAACTGTTTTTT,CASSASAGGRTVNEKLFF
TRBJ1-1,-,few,TRBV4-1,TGCGCCAGCAGCCAAATAGGAATGAACACTGAAGCTTTCTTT,CASSQIGMNTEAFF
TRBJ1-2,TRBD1,-,TRBV5-1,TGCGCCAGCAGCTCATCCGGGACAGGGACCGGCTACACCTTC,CASSSSGTGTGYTF
TRBJ2-5,-,-,TRBV28,TGTGCCAGTCTTCGGGCAGGGGAAGAGACCCAGTACTTC,CASLRAGEETQYF
TRBJ2-7,-,-,TRBV6-7,TGTGCCAGCAGATGCGACAGTTGCCCCTACGAGCAGTACTTC,CASRCDSCPYEQYF
TRBJ2-1,TRBD2,-,TRBV4-1,TGCGCCAGCAGGACCTATGGCGGGGGGGCGGATAGCTCCTACAATGAGCAGTTCTTC,CASRTYGGGADSSYNEQFF
TRBJ2-7,-,-,TRBV12-3/TRBV12-4,TGTGCCAGCAGTTTCCGGGGCTTGCAGTACTTC,CASSFRGLQYF
TRBJ2-4,TRBD2,-,TRBV6-1,TGTGCCAGCAGCGGGGGGGAAAACATTCAGTACTTC,CASSGGENIQYF
TRBJ2-7,TRBD1,few,TRBV20-1,TGCAGTGCTAGGGAAGGGACAGGGCCCTCCTACGAGCAGTACTTC,CSAREGTGPSYEQYF
TRBJ2-7,-,-,TRBV29-1,TGCAGCGTTGGTTTTTTAGGGAAGAAAACCTACGAGCAGTACTTC,CSVGFLGKKTYEQYF
TRBJ2-3,TRBD2,-,TRBV20-1,TGCAGTGCTTTAAGCGGGGGGGCAGATACGCAGTATTTT,CSALSGGADTQYF
TRBJ2-1,-,-,TRBV5-6,TGTGCCAGCAGCTCAGGCTATGTGGGCGCTTACAATGAGCAGTTCTTC,CASSSGYVGAYNEQFF
TRBJ2-7,-,few,TRBV10-3,TGTGCCATCAGTGAGCCCACGACAGGTATTAACTACGAGCAGTACTTC,CAISEPTTGINYEQYF
TRBJ2-3,TRBD1,-,TRBV6-5,TGTGCCAGCAGTTACACGGCGAGGGGGCTAGTAACAGATACGCAGTATTTT,CASSYTARGLVTDTQYF
TRBJ2-5,-,-,TRBV5-1,TGCGCCAGCTCCCCCACGGACTACTACGAGACCCAGTACTTC,CASSPTDYYETQYF
TRBJ2-5,TRBD2,-,TRBV20-1,TGCAGTGCTAGTCTAGCGGGAGGGGGACAATGGACCCAGTACTTC,CSASLAGGGQWTQYF
TRBJ1-2,TRBD1,-,TRBV9,TGTGCCAGCAGCGTCCGCCCAGGGGGCGGAAACTATGGCTACACCTTC,CASSVRPGGGNYGYTF
TRBJ2-1,TRBD1,-,TRBV6-1,TGTGCCAGCACAGGACAGGGGTATGAGCAGTTCTTC,CASTGQGYEQFF
TRBJ2-3,-,-,TRBV10-3,TGTGCCATCGGAGGGGGGTCTTCAAGCACAGATACGCAGTATTTT,CAIGGGSSSTDTQYF
TRBJ2-7,TRBD2,-,TRBV3-1,TGTGCCAGCAGCCAAGTAATAGCGGGAGGAATCTACGAGCAGTACTTC,CASSQVIAGGIYEQYF
TRBJ2-3,TRBD1,once,TRBV15,TGTGCCACCAGCAGAGACCGAGGACAGGCGGTAGGGACAGATACGCAGTATTTT,CATSRDRGQAVGTDTQYF
TRBJ2-5,-,few,TRBV15,TGTGCCACCAGCAGAGATGTACAGGGAGGAGAGACCCAGTACTTC,CATSRDVQGGETQYF